This T cell receptor beta chain comes out of a study of blood T cell repertoires in COVID-19. Sequencing used immunoSEQ multiplex PCR; TCRdb keeps in-frame clones, though not all of them. The sample has roughly 60,000 clones; about 81% are singletons. The CDR3 has 13 amino acids. Trimming removed 0 bases at V and 9 bases at J, with 10 bases between. Germline CDR1 MGHDK, CDR2 SYGVNS. The chain has TRBV25-1 and TRBJ2-3, with no clear D. This TCR was sampled from a man older than 75 with acute or convalescent COVID-19. Sample: peripheral blood. The CDR3 region has the DNA TGTGCCAGCAGTGAATACAGTACACGAACGCAGTATTTT. Translating it yields CASSEYSTRTQYF.